The clone carrying this T cell receptor beta chain appeared a few times. What it binds is unknown. The V end was cut by 6 bases, the J end by 0 bases, with 14 bases between. This CDR3 comprises 15 residues. TCRdb re-called the 5' RACE reads with MiXCR, one entry per CDR3 protein. This sample has about 890,000 distinct CDR3 sequences; 9% to 15% occur once, and the top ten carry 1.5% to 2%. This entry comes from a study of identical twins. Regarding the study as a whole: The study drew conclusions from cross-sectional statistical analysis, not from following the same donors. There were fewer insertions in abundant cord blood beta clonotypes, but memory repertoires showed no such pattern.

In addition, the sample was reused for a study of yellow fever vaccine responses in identical twins.

The sequencing input was PBMCs. This clonotype was sampled from a woman under 30 in good health. The chain uses TRBV12-3 or TRBV12-4 and TRBJ1-1; no firm D call. The CDR3 bases are TGTGCCAGCAGCCACGGACGACCGGTGAACACTGAAGCTTTCTTT. Residues: CASSHGRPVNTEAFF.